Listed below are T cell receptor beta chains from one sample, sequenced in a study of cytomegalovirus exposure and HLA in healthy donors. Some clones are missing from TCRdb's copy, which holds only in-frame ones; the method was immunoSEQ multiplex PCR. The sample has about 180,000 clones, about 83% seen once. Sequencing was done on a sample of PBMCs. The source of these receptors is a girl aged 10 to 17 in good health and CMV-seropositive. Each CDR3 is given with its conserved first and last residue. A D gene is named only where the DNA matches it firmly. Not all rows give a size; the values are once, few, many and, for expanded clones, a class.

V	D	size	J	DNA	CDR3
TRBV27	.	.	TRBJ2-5	TGTGCCAGCAGTTACTACGCCCGGGACAAAGAGACCCAGTACTTC	CASSYYARDKETQYF
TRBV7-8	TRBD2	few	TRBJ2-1	TGTGCCAGCAGCTTAGCGCTTGTAGCGGGGGGAAGGAATGAGCAGTTCTTC	CASSLALVAGGRNEQFF
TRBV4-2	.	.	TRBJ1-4	TGTGCCAGCAGCTACGGGGGTTTGAGCGCAACTAATGAAAAACTGTTTTTT	CASSYGGLSATNEKLFF
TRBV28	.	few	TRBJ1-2	TGTGCCATCACGTCGGGAAGGGCAGGAGGCTACACCTTC	CAITSGRAGGYTF
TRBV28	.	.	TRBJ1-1	TGTGCCAGCAGCTCGGCGGGACTCGACGACACTGAAGCTTTCTTT	CASSSAGLDDTEAFF
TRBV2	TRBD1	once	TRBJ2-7	TGTGCCAGCAGCGTCGACAGGGCCGAGCAGTACTTC	CASSVDRAEQYF
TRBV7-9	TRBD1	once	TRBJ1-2	TGTGCCAGCAGCTCCGGGACAGGGCCTAGGGTTGGCTATGGCTACACCTTC	CASSSGTGPRVGYGYTF
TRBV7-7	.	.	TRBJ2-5	TGTGCTACCAAAAAAGGACGGGGTGGAGAGACCCAGTACTTC	CATKKGRGGETQYF
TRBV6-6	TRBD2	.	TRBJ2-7	TGTGCCAGCAGTTACGGGGCTAGCGGGGGAAGGAACGAGCAGTACTTC	CASSYGASGGRNEQYF
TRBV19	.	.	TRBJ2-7	TGTGCCAGTAGTATGAGTTCAACCTACGAGCAGTACTTC	CASSMSSTYEQYF
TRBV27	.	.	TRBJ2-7	TGTGCCAGCAGTTCATACAGGGGGGGAAACGAGCAGTACTTC	CASSSYRGGNEQYF
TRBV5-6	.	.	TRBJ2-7	TGTGCCAGCAGCTTGGTCCTCAGGGATTTCTACGAGCAGTACTTC	CASSLVLRDFYEQYF
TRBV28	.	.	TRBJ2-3	TGTGCCAGCAGTCTCAGGGCCCATCCTAAAATTCATACGCAGTATTTT	CASSLRAHPKIHTQYF
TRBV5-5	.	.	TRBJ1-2	TGTGCCAGCAGCCCGGACATCGGCTATGGCTACACCTTC	CASSPDIGYGYTF
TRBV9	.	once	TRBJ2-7	TGTGCCAGCAGCCCCCGGACAGAAAACTACGAGCAGTACTTC	CASSPRTENYEQYF
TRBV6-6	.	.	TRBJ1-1	TGTGCCAGCAGGAGGGGGACCAACACTGAAGCTTTCTTT	CASRRGTNTEAFF
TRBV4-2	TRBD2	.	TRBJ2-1	TGTGCCAGCAGCCAAGATGAAGGGGAGGGACACAATGAGCAGTTCTTC	CASSQDEGEGHNEQFF
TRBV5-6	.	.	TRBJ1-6	TGTGCCAGCAGCTTGGGGGCAGCTGCTTATAAAAATTCACCCCTCCACTTT	CASSLGAAAYKNSPLHF
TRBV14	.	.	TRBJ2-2	TGTGCCAGCAGCCAAGATCTCTTCGTCGGGGAGCTGTTTTTT	CASSQDLFVGELFF
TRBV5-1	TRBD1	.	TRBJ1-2	TGCGCCAGCAGCTCCAGACAGGGGGGTGGCTACACCTTC	CASSSRQGGGYTF
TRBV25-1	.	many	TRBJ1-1	TGTGCCAGCAGTGAATATGCAGTCCAGAACACTGAAGCTTTCTTT	CASSEYAVQNTEAFF
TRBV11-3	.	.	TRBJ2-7	TGTGCCAGCAGCTTACGCGGGGTGTGGGGCGCAGCCCATCTAACCTACGAGCAGTACTTC	CASSLRGVWGAAHLTYEQYF
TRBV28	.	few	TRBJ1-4	TGTGCCAGCAGTCCGACCGGGCCCAGGGATGAAAAACTGTTTTTT	CASSPTGPRDEKLFF
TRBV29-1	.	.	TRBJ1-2	TGCAGCGTTGAAGATGGTCGGGGGTATGGCTACACCTTC	CSVEDGRGYGYTF
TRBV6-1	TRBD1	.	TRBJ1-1	TGTGCCAGCAGGACAGGGGAAACTGAAGCTTTCTTT	CASRTGETEAFF
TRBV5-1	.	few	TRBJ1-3	TGCGCCAGCAGGGGCAGCTCCTCTGGAAACACCATATATTTT	CASRGSSSGNTIYF
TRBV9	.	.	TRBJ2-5	TGTGCCAGCAGCGTTCGTCTAGCTGCAGAGACCCAGTACTTC	CASSVRLAAETQYF
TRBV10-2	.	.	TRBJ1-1	TGCGCCAGCAGTGGAGGACTTGAAGCTTTCTTT	CASSGGLEAFF
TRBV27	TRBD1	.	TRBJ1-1	TGTGCCAGCAGTTTAGGGACAGGGCCTCCGGACACTGAAGCTTTCTTT	CASSLGTGPPDTEAFF
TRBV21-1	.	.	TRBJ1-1	TGTGCCAGCAGCAAAGCGGCAGGGGTGAACACTGAAGCTTTCTTT	CASSKAAGVNTEAFF
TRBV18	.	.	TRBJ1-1	TGTGCCAGCTCACGGATAGGGGTTACTGAAGCTTTCTTT	CASSRIGVTEAFF
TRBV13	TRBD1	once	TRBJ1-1	TGTGCCAGCAGCTTAGGACAGGGGGGCACTGAAGCTTTCTTT	CASSLGQGGTEAFF
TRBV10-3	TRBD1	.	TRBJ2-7	TGTGCCGTACAGGGGGCGGTTTACGAGCAGTACTTC	CAVQGAVYEQYF
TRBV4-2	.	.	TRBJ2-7	TGTGCCAGCAGCCAAGCCGACTCCGAAGCCTACGAGCAGTACTTC	CASSQADSEAYEQYF
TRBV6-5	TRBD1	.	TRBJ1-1	TGTGCCAGCACCCAGGGGGCAGGGGGGGAAGCTTTCTTT	CASTQGAGGEAFF
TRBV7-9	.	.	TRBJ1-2	TGTGCCAGCAGCTCTGAAACAGGGCTTGGCTACACCTTC	CASSSETGLGYTF